One sample yielded the 30 T cell receptor beta chains listed below, sequenced in a study of cytomegalovirus exposure and HLA in healthy donors. In the PCR, 60 Vbeta and 13 Jbeta primers were used. Clones were sequenced by immunoSEQ multiplex PCR, and TCRdb holds only the in-frame ones, with some missing. The table records a few hundred thousand clones, just under 85% of them present only once. Sequencing was carried out using PBMCs. Every receptor here comes from a woman aged 40 to 49 in good health and CMV-seropositive.

The chain employs TRBV30 and TRBJ1-2; D gene ambiguous. This CDR3 region has 12 residues. Trimming shortened V by 4 bases and J by 0 bases, and 6 bases separated the two germline ends. Germline V gives CDR1 GTSNPN, CDR2 SVGIG (reference sequence). CDR3 bases: TGTGCCTGGACGGTCTCTAACTATGGCTACACCTTC. It is translated as CAWTVSNYGYTF. The full variable domain, rest sourced from reference TRBV30 and TRBJ1-2, is SQTIHQWPATLVQPVGSPLSLECTVEGTSNPNLYWYRQAAGRGLQLLFYSVGIGQISSEVPQNLSASRPQDRQFILSSKKLLLSDSGFYLCAWTVSNYGYTFGSGTRLTVV.

The chain combines TRBV28 with TRBJ2-3; the match to TRBD2 covers 10 bases. This CDR3 spans 15 amino acids. Germline V gene lookup returns CDR1 MDHEN and CDR2 SYDVKM. J was trimmed by 1 base and V by 6 bases; bases with no gene match: 4. This CDR3 is CASSTGTSGTDTQYF. The DNA of the CDR3 is TGTGCCAGCAGCACCGGGACTAGCGGCACAGATACGCAGTATTTT.

The chain combines TRBV7-3 with TRBJ2-5, with TRBD1 identical over 8 bases. The CDR3 is 15 residues long. The V gene end was trimmed by 6 bases and the J gene end by 7 bases; junction bases not matched to a gene: 13. Per germline, CDR1 SGHTA and CDR2 FQGTGA. The CDR3 here is CASSSQTGAGVTQYF. The CDR3 region has the DNA TGTGCCAGCAGTTCCCAGACAGGGGCCGGAGTGACCCAGTACTTC.

The chain links TRBV5-4 to TRBJ1-2, with a weak D call TRBD1 (6 bases). Per germline, CDR1 SGHNT and CDR2 YYREEE (reference sequence). V was pared by 4 bases and J by 5 bases, with 21 bases between. CDR3 length equals 16 residues. The CDR3 here is CASSLGHSSSEYGYTF. In DNA form, the CDR3 reads TGTGCCAGCAGCCTGGGACACAGCTCCTCCGAGTATGGCTACACCTTC.

The V gene is TRBV9, the J gene TRBJ2-5, with TRBD1 matching 9 bases. V gave up 0 bases and J gave up 5 bases; unmatched junction bases: 5. The CDR3 loop spans 15 amino acids. Germline CDR1 reads SGDLS; CDR2 reads YYNGEE. CDR3 loop: CASSVGDRAEETQYF. The CDR3, as DNA: TGTGCCAGCAGCGTAGGGGACAGGGCTGAGGAGACCCAGTACTTC.

The chain has TRBV28 and TRBJ1-5; TRBD1 is a possible D gene (5 bases). CDR3 length: 12 amino acids. V was cut by 7 bases and J by 7 bases, with 11 bases left in between. Germline values: CDR1 MDHEN, CDR2 SYDVKM. The CDR3 reads CASTTGGQPQHF. For the CDR3, the DNA is TGTGCCAGCACCACTGGGGGGCAGCCCCAGCATTTT. Looking up the rest from reference TRBV28 and TRBJ1-5 gives the full variable domain: DVKVTQSSRYLVKRTGEKVFLECVQDMDHENMFWYRQDPGLGLRLIYFSYDVKMKEKGDIPEGYSVSREKKERFSLILESASTNQTSMYLCASTTGGQPQHFGDGTRLSIL.

The chain links TRBV27 to TRBJ1-1, with D unresolved. Trimming pared 6 bases from V and 4 bases from J, leaving 12 bases between. CDR3 size: 13 residues. The germline V gene has CDR1 MNHEY and CDR2 SMNVEV (reference sequence). The CDR3 loop reads CASSPLSGTEAFF. CDR3 nucleotide sequence: TGTGCCAGCAGCCCCCTATCGGGCACTGAAGCTTTCTTT.

The chain carries TRBV19 and TRBJ1-1, with 7 bases lining up with TRBD1. This CDR3 is built from 15 residues. CDR1 and CDR2 (germline): LNHDA, SQIVND (reference sequence). The ends lost 1 base at V and 1 base at J; junction bases unmatched: 3. The chain's CDR3 is CASSIANRGNTEAFF. The CDR3 coding sequence is TGTGCCAGTAGTATAGCCAACAGGGGGAACACTGAAGCTTTCTTT. Full variable domain (missing parts from reference TRBV19 and TRBJ1-1): DGGITQSPKYLFRKEGQNVTLSCEQNLNHDAMYWYRQDPGQGLRLIYYSQIVNDFQKGDIAEGYSVSREKKESFPLTVTSAQKNPTAFYLCASSIANRGNTEAFFGQGTRLTVV.

This clone was observed a few times. The V call is TRBV7-2, the J call TRBJ2-1, with 13 bases lining up with TRBD2. The J segment lost 5 bases and the V segment lost 5 bases, leaving 3 bases of the junction unmatched. CDR1 and CDR2 from the germline V gene are SGHTA and FQGNSA. The length of the CDR3 is 15 residues. Here the CDR3 DNA reads TGTGCCAGCAGCCCGGGACTAGCGGGGCACAATGAGCAGTTCTTC. Translating it yields CASSPGLAGHNEQFF.

V and J are TRBV25-1 and TRBJ2-1; D is perhaps TRBD2 (5 bases). Trimming removed 3 bases at V and 3 bases at J, with 12 bases between. In germline, CDR1 is MGHDK, CDR2 SYGVNS. The CDR3 has 15 residues. CDR3 residues: CASSDPGILYNEQFF. The CDR3 bases are TGTGCCAGCAGTGATCCGGGGATCCTCTACAATGAGCAGTTCTTC.

V and J are TRBV27 and TRBJ2-7, with 9 bases identical to TRBD1. Germline CDR1 and CDR2: MNHEY and SMNVEV (reference sequence). The CDR3 contains 15 residues. Trimming cost V 4 bases and J 5 bases; bases outside gene matches: 9. The CDR3 sequence is CASSSYRDRANEQYF. Here the CDR3 DNA reads TGTGCCAGCAGTTCCTATCGGGACAGGGCTAACGAGCAGTACTTC.

The chain has TRBV19 and TRBJ1-2; 7 positions agree with TRBD1. Per germline, CDR1 LNHDA and CDR2 SQIVND (reference sequence). The CDR3 has 13 residues. V was pared by 9 bases and J by 3 bases, with 7 bases of the junction left unmatched. DNA of the CDR3: TGTGCCAGCTATGGACAGGATCACTATGGCTACACCTTC. Translation: CASYGQDHYGYTF.

The rearrangement joins TRBV7-2 to TRBJ2-7; tentatively, D is TRBD1 (6 bases). This CDR3 spans 14 amino acids. V was pared by 4 bases and J by 2 bases, with 12 bases between. Germline CDR1 reads SGHTA; CDR2 reads FQGNSA. CDR3 in amino acids: CASSYRRQAYEQYF. The DNA for the CDR3 is TGTGCCAGCAGCTACCGTCGACAGGCCTACGAGCAGTACTTC.

The DNA for the CDR3 is TGTGCCAGCAGTTCACTAGCGGGAGGCCTGGGAATCTACGAGCAGTACTTC. This gives the protein CASSSLAGGLGIYEQYF. The J gene is TRBJ2-7, the V gene TRBV28, with 12 positions matching TRBD2. The CDR3 runs to 17 residues. Trimming took 4 bases from V and 3 from J; bases not matched to a gene: 10. Germline-derived CDR1 and CDR2 are MDHEN and SYDVKM. Together with reference TRBV28 and TRBJ2-7, the CDR3 gives the full variable domain: DVKVTQSSRYLVKRTGEKVFLECVQDMDHENMFWYRQDPGLGLRLIYFSYDVKMKEKGDIPEGYSVSREKKERFSLILESASTNQTSMYLCASSSLAGGLGIYEQYFGPGTRLTVT.

The V call is TRBV28, the J call TRBJ2-7, with TRBD2 identical over 11 bases. Germline CDR1 and CDR2: MDHEN and SYDVKM. Germline trimming cut 7 bases from V and 3 bases from J; bases unmatched to any gene: 5. This CDR3 contains 14 residues. CDR3 coding DNA: TGTGCCAGCATCTCAGGACTAGCGGGCTACGAGCAGTACTTC. Protein sequence: CASISGLAGYEQYF.

V gene TRBV6-5 combines with J gene TRBJ1-5; the D gene is possibly TRBD1 (6 bases). Deletions cut 7 bases from V and 4 bases from J, with 17 bases between. Per the germline V gene, CDR1 is MNHEY and CDR2 is SVGAGI. This CDR3 region has 15 residues. This chain's CDR3 is CASNLQGQMNQPQHF. The CDR3 DNA reads TGTGCCAGCAACTTACAGGGTCAAATGAATCAGCCCCAGCATTTT.

In this sample, this clone turned up once. The gene calls are TRBV19 and TRBJ2-7; the match to TRBD2 covers 14 bases. The junction had 4 bases not matched to a gene; V was cut back by 4 bases and J by 5 bases. CDR1 and CDR2 (germline): LNHDA, SQIVND (reference sequence). There are 15 residues in the CDR3. The CDR3 coding sequence is TGTGCCAGTAGTACAGGGACTAGCGGGAGCGACGAGCAGTACTTC. It yields the protein CASSTGTSGSDEQYF.

The chain uses TRBV11-3 and TRBJ2-5; a possible D gene is TRBD2 (5 bases). The CDR3 covers 16 residues. V was pared by 3 bases and J by 4 bases, with 18 bases between. The V gene's germline CDR1 is SGHNT and CDR2 YENEEA. The CDR3, as DNA: TGTGCCAGCAGCTTGGCACCGACGGGGAGCGGAGAGACCCAGTACTTC. Its translation is CASSLAPTGSGETQYF.

As regards this clone: A junction boundary mismatches the germline segment, possibly from a read error. The chain combines TRBV7-3 with TRBJ2-1; possible D gene TRBD1, 5 bases. Germline V gene lookup returns CDR1 SGHTA and CDR2 FQGTGA. The CDR3 covers 15 residues. CDR3 sequence: CSSSLPLTVPNEQFF. Here the CDR3 DNA reads TGTTCCAGCAGCTTACCGCTGACAGTACCAAATGAGCAGTTCTTC.

V and J are TRBV6-1 and TRBJ2-7; 8 nucleotides line up with TRBD2. V gave up 1 base and J gave up 4 bases; unmatched junction bases: 12. CDR3 length: 17 amino acids. Germline V gene sequence: CDR1 MNHNS, CDR2 SASEGT. The DNA for the CDR3 is TGTGCCAGCAGTGAAGGGGGGATCGGGAGGGCCGGTTACGAGCAGTACTTC. This encodes CASSEGGIGRAGYEQYF.

The chain couples TRBV30 to TRBJ1-6; tentative D call: TRBD1 (5 bases). Germline V gene lookup returns CDR1 GTSNPN and CDR2 SVGIG (reference sequence). Trimming shortened V by 2 bases and J by 5 bases, and 7 bases separated the two germline ends. CDR3 length: 13 residues. Here the CDR3 DNA reads TGTGCCTGGAGTATCAGGGATAATTCACCCCTCCACTTT. Its protein is CAWSIRDNSPLHF.

This clone appeared once. This rearrangement joins TRBV11-2 to TRBJ1-3; no clear D gene. Deletions cut 2 bases from V and 2 bases from J, with 13 bases between. Germline values: CDR1 SGHAT, CDR2 FQNNGV. This CDR3 region has 16 residues. The CDR3 DNA reads TGTGCCAGCAGCTTAACTCGAGTGAGGGCTGGAAACACCATATATTTT. This gives the protein CASSLTRVRAGNTIYF.

The gene calls are TRBV27 and TRBJ1-6, with 8 bases matching TRBD1. The length of the CDR3 is 16 residues. Germline CDR1 and CDR2: MNHEY and SMNVEV (reference sequence). V lost 3 bases to trimming and J lost 6 bases; unmatched junction nucleotides: 7. The CDR3 region is CASSFHFRGPNSPLHF. The CDR3 nucleotides are TGTGCCAGCAGTTTTCACTTCAGGGGGCCTAATTCACCCCTCCACTTT.

The V call is TRBV10-3, the J call TRBJ2-1; TRBD2 is a possible D gene (6 bases). Trimming left V 10 bases short and J 3 bases short, with 19 bases between. This CDR3 has 15 amino acids. Germline assignment: CDR1 ENHRY and CDR2 SYGVKD. The CDR3 DNA is TGTGCCAGCAGCACAAGGACGGGACTCTACAATGAGCAGTTCTTC. Its translation: CASSTRTGLYNEQFF.

The chain couples TRBV29-1 to TRBJ1-5, with D unresolved. CDR3 size: 13 residues. The germline V gene has CDR1 SQVTM and CDR2 ANQGSEA. The germline V and J ends were trimmed by 6 bases and 3 bases, with 12 bases remaining between them. DNA of the CDR3: TGCAGCGTGAGGGAGAGGTTCAATCAGCCCCAGCATTTT. Its translation: CSVRERFNQPQHF.

This clone was detected a few times. The J gene is TRBJ2-1, the V gene TRBV30; possibly TRBD2 for D (6 bases). This CDR3 comprises 16 residues. The V end was cut by 4 bases, the J end by 0 bases, with 16 bases between. CDR1 is GTSNPN, CDR2 SVGIG, per germline (reference sequence). The DNA of the CDR3 is TGTGCCTGGAACCCACTAGCAACGAGCTCCTACAATGAGCAGTTCTTC. Translated: CAWNPLATSSYNEQFF.

The J gene is TRBJ2-1, the V gene TRBV5-1; 8 bases are shared with TRBD2. The J segment lost 12 bases and the V segment lost 4 bases, leaving 15 bases of the junction unmatched. The germline V gene has CDR1 SGHRS and CDR2 YFSETQ. This CDR3 has 15 residues. The CDR3 loop reads CASSLIPGLVEGQFF. CDR3 coding DNA: TGCGCCAGCAGCCTCATTCCGGGACTAGTGGAGGGGCAGTTCTTC.

J is TRBJ1-2 and V is TRBV28, with 7 bases aligning to TRBD1. Germline values: CDR1 MDHEN, CDR2 SYDVKM. The ends lost 7 bases at V and 2 bases at J; junction bases unmatched: 16. The CDR3 contains 17 residues. CDR3 in amino acids: CASNGRGTDYSNYGYTF. The CDR3 nucleotides are TGTGCCAGCAACGGTAGGGGGACAGATTATTCCAACTATGGCTACACCTTC.

In nucleotides, the CDR3 is TGTGCCAGTAGTATCGACAGGTCCACGGAAGCTTTCTTT. Translated, it gives CASSIDRSTEAFF. The chain combines TRBV19 with TRBJ1-1; perhaps TRBD1 as D (6 bases). Trimming removed 3 bases at V and 8 bases at J, with 13 bases between. This CDR3 is built from 13 residues. Germline loops: CDR1 LNHDA, CDR2 SQIVND (reference sequence).

The chain couples TRBV10-1 to TRBJ2-5, with 8 bases aligning to TRBD1. The J call may be incorrect, as the DNA end agrees better with TRBJ2-7. Germline assignment: CDR1 WNHNN and CDR2 SYGVQD (reference sequence). The CDR3 covers 11 residues. As DNA, the CDR3 is TGCGCCTGGCAGGGGGCGAGCGAGCAGTACTTC. Its translation is CAWQGASEQYF.